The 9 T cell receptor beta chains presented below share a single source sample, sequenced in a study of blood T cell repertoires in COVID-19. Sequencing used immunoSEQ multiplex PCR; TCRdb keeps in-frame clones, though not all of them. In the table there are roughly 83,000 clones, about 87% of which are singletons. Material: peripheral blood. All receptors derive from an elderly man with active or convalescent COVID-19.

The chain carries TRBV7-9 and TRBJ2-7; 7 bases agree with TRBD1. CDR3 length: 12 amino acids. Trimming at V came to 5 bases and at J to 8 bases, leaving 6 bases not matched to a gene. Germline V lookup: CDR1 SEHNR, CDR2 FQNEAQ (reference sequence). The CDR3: CASSQGDRQQYV. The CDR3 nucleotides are TGTGCCAGCAGCCAAGGGGACAGACAGCAGTACGTC.

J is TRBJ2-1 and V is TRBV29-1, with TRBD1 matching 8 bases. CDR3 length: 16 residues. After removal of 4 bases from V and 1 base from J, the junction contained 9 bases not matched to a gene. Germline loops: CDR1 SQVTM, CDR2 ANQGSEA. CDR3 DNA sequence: TGCAGCGTTGTGGCAGGGGGCGCTTGGTCCTACAATGAGCAGTTCTTC. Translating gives CSVVAGGAWSYNEQFF.

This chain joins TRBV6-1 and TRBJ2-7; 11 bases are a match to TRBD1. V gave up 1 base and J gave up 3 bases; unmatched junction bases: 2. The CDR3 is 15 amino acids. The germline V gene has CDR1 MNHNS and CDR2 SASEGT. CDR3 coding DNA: TGTGCCAGCAGTGAAGGGACAGGGGGCTTCTACGAGCAGTACGTC. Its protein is CASSEGTGGFYEQYV.

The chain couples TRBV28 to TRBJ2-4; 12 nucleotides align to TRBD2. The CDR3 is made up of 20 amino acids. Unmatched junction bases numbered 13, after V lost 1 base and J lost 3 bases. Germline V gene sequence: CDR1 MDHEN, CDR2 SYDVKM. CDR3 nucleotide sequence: TGTGCCAGCAGTTTATTATACGGGACTAGCGGGCCGGGAATCAAAAACATTCAGTACTTC. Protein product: CASSLLYGTSGPGIKNIQYF.

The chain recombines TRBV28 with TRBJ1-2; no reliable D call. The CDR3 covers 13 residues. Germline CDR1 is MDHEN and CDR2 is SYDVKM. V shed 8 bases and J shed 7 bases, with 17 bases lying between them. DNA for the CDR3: TGTGCCAGCCGACCCGGGAGGCCTGCTGGCTACACCTTC. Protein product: CASRPGRPAGYTF.

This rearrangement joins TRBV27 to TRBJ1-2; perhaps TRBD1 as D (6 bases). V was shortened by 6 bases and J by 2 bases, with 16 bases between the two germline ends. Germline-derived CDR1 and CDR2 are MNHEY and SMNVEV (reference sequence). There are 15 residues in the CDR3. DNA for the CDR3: TGTGCCAGCAGGGCAGGGGCGAGGGGGAACTATGGCTACACCTTC. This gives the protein CASRAGARGNYGYTF.

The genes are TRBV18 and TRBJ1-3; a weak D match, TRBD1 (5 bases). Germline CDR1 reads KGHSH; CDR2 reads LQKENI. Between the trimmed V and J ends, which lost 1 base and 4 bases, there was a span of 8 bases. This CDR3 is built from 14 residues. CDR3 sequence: CASSPQQEGNTIYF. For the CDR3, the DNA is TGTGCCAGCTCACCACAACAGGAGGGAAACACCATATATTTT.

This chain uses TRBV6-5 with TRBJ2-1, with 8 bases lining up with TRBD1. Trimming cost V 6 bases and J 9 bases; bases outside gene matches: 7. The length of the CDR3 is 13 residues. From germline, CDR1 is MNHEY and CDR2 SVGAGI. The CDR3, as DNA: TGTGCCAGCAGAAAGACAGGGGCAGGTGAGCAGTTCTTC. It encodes CASRKTGAGEQFF.

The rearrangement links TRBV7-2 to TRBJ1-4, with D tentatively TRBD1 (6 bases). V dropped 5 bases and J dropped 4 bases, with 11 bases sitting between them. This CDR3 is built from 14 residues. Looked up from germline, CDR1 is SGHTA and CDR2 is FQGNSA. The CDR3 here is CASSGRTVNEKLFF. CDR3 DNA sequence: TGTGCCAGCAGCGGACGGACAGTTAATGAAAAACTGTTTTTT.